The entry below describes one T cell receptor beta chain. Method: immunoSEQ multiplex PCR; TCRdb's copy keeps in-frame clones and lacks some. In the table there are more than 95,000 clones, more than 75% of which are singletons. Germline CDR1 reads KGHDR; CDR2 reads SFDVKD. The CDR3 is 16 residues long. Trimming cost V 6 bases and J 3 bases; bases outside gene matches: 7. The sample comes from a study of control samples from healthy donors and cancer patients. The sample was blood. This chain uses TRBV24-1 with TRBJ2-3; 11 bases are shared with TRBD1. This TCR was recovered from a man in his 60s in good health. CDR3 protein: CATSSYRDRGTDTQYF. For the CDR3, the DNA is TGTGCCACCAGTTCATACCGGGACAGGGGGACAGATACGCAGTATTTT.